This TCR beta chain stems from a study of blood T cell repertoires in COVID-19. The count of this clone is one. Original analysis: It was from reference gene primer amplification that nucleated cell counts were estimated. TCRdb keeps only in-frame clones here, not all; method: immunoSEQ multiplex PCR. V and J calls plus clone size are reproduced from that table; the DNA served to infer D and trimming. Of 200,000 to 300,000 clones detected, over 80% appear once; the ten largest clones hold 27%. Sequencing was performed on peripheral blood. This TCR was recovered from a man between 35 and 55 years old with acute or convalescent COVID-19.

CDR3 sequence (DNA): TGTGCCAGCAGCTTAGCCGCCTTACTAGCGGGCACAGATACGCAGTATTTT. As protein: CASSLAALLAGTDTQYF. The chain employs TRBV7-9 and TRBJ2-3; 8 nucleotides align to TRBD2. Germline CDR1 and CDR2: SEHNR and FQNEAQ (reference sequence). V dropped 0 bases and J dropped 1; count of bases not matched to a gene: 6. CDR3 length equals 17 residues. The full variable domain, its missing parts supplied by reference TRBV7-9 and TRBJ2-3, is DTGVSQNPRHKITKRGQNVTFRCDPISEHNRLYWYRQTLGQGPEFLTYFQNEAQLEKSRLLSDRFSAERPKGSFSTLEIQRTEQGDSAMYLCASSLAALLAGTDTQYFGPGTRLTVL.